The 22 T cell receptor beta chains given below trace back to one sample, sequenced in a study of blood T cell repertoires in COVID-19. Assay: immunoSEQ multiplex PCR; the TCRdb copy retains only in-frame clones and omits some. Of roughly 58,000 clones listed, more than 55% were seen once; the top ten hold about half. Input material: PBMCs or T cells enriched from blood (not recorded which). The receptors stem from a woman aged 55-69 years who had been exposed to COVID-19.

This chain's CDR3 is CASMLRVRNEQFF. CDR3 nucleotide sequence: TGTGCCAGCATGCTACGAGTCCGGAATGAGCAGTTCTTC. This chain joins TRBV2 and TRBJ2-1, with D unresolved. Germline CDR1 SNHLY, CDR2 FYNNEI. Trimming left V 7 bases short and J 7 bases short, with 14 bases between. There are 13 residues in the CDR3.

The chain joins TRBV28 to TRBJ2-7; D is possibly TRBD2 (5 bases). CDR1 MDHEN and CDR2 SYDVKM come from the germline V gene. The length of the CDR3 is 18 residues. Trimming stripped 4 bases from V and 2 bases from J, with 24 bases between. The chain's CDR3 is CASSSYYPGSHPAYEQYF. Here the CDR3 DNA reads TGTGCCAGCAGTTCTTACTACCCGGGAAGCCACCCAGCCTACGAGCAGTACTTC.

This clone was seen once. V usage is TRBV27 and J usage is TRBJ2-7, with 9 nucleotides matching TRBD1. CDR3 length: 15 residues. Trimming at V came to 5 bases and at J to 1 base, leaving 6 bases not matched to a gene. Germline V gene data show CDR1 as MNHEY and CDR2 as SMNVEV (reference sequence). CDR3 loop: CASSPSGQGSYEQYF. In nucleotides, the CDR3 is TGTGCCAGCAGTCCTTCGGGACAGGGTTCCTACGAGCAGTACTTC.

This clone was observed a handful of times. V gene TRBV24-1 combines with J gene TRBJ2-2, with TRBD1 as a possible D gene (6 bases). CDR3 length: 16 amino acids. The V end lost 4 bases, the J end lost 2 bases, and 13 bases lay between the germline ends. CDR1 is KGHDR and CDR2 is SFDVKD in the germline V gene. CDR3 in DNA: TGTGCCACCAGTGAGGTTAGACAGGCCAACACCGGGGAGCTGTTTTTT. It specifies CATSEVRQANTGELFF.

The J gene is TRBJ2-3, the V gene TRBV15; D is ambiguous. Trimming shortened V by 1 base and J by 7 bases, and 9 bases separated the two germline ends. Germline V gene data show CDR1 as LNHNV and CDR2 as YYDKDF (reference sequence). CDR3 length equals 13 residues. The CDR3 sequence: CATSRGWAYTQYF. The CDR3 coding sequence is TGTGCCACCAGCAGAGGTTGGGCATATACGCAGTATTTT.

This chain joins TRBV12-5 and TRBJ2-2; 8 bases are shared with TRBD2. The CDR3 runs to 16 residues. Germline lookup yields CDR1 LGHNT and CDR2 FRNRAP. J lost 6 bases, V lost 1 base, and 7 bases had no gene match. CDR3 coding DNA: TGTGCTAGTGGTTTGGCGCCGGGACTAGGGGCCGGGGAGCTGTTTTTT. This codes for CASGLAPGLGAGELFF.

The chain carries TRBV6-5 and TRBJ1-2; D is uncertain. The CDR3 contains 13 residues. The germline V and J ends were trimmed by 8 bases and 4 bases, with 14 bases remaining between them. CDR1 is MNHEY, CDR2 SVGAGI, per germline. CDR3 nucleotides: TGTGCCAGCCAACTGCGGAAATCCTATGGCTACACCTTC. It codes for CASQLRKSYGYTF.

This clone occurred a few times. The chain uses TRBV6-6 and TRBJ1-1; D uncertain. V was shortened by 6 bases and J by 1 base, with 6 bases between the two germline ends. The germline gives CDR1 MNHNY, CDR2 SVGAGI (reference sequence). The CDR3 length is 12 residues. The CDR3 protein is CASRRQNTEAFF. CDR3 bases: TGTGCCAGCAGACGACAGAACACTGAAGCTTTCTTT.

This chain joins TRBV29-1 and TRBJ2-5, with 11 positions matching TRBD2. This CDR3 contains 15 residues. J was trimmed by 1 base and V by 5 bases; bases with no gene match: 6. Germline V gene sequence: CDR1 SQVTM, CDR2 ANQGSEA. CDR3 in amino acids: CSVSRLAGTQETQYF. DNA for the CDR3: TGCAGCGTTTCCCGACTAGCGGGGACCCAAGAGACCCAGTACTTC.

This clone showed up just a few times. This chain connects TRBV3-1 (or the pseudogene TRBV3-2) to TRBJ1-1; tentative D call: TRBD1 (5 bases). Germline V gene data show CDR1 as LGHDT and CDR2 as YNNKEL (reference sequence). The CDR3 extends over 14 amino acids. The V and J ends lost 8 bases and 6 bases respectively, with 19 bases between them. The CDR3 coding sequence is TGTGCCAGCGGCCCCGGGACTGGGTTCGCTGAAGCTTTCTTT. It encodes CASGPGTGFAEAFF.

This rearrangement joins TRBV7-9 to TRBJ2-3; D is ambiguous. The V gene lost 5 bases and the J gene lost 4 bases, with 7 bases spanning the gap. The germline gives CDR1 SEHNR, CDR2 FQNEAQ (reference sequence). The CDR3 contains 12 residues. CDR3 sequence reads: CASSPSADTQYF. CDR3 in DNA: TGTGCCAGCAGCCCAAGCGCAGATACGCAGTATTTT.

The gene calls are TRBV12-3 or TRBV12-4 and TRBJ1-5; no firm D call. The V end was cut by 3 bases, the J end by 4 bases, with 7 bases between. The CDR3 runs 13 residues. CDR3 in amino acids: CASSLSENQPQHF. The CDR3 DNA reads as TGTGCCAGCAGTTTGAGTGAAAATCAGCCCCAGCATTTT.

This chain joins TRBV5-1 and TRBJ1-2; D gene uncertain. The CDR3 contains 14 residues. Germline values: CDR1 SGHRS, CDR2 YFSETQ. Trimming took 4 bases from V and 2 from J, leaving 12 bases between them. The CDR3 protein is CASSQSDSNYGYTF. CDR3 DNA sequence: TGCGCCAGCAGCCAGTCGGACTCCAACTATGGCTACACCTTC.

The rearrangement joins TRBV3-1 (or the pseudogene TRBV3-2) to TRBJ1-1; no clear D. This CDR3 comprises 13 residues. The germline V gene has CDR1 LGHDT and CDR2 YNNKEL (reference sequence). Between the trimmed V and J ends, which lost 1 base and 5 bases, there was a span of 8 bases. The CDR3 coding sequence is TGTGCCAGCAGCCAAGTCCCGGGGACTGAAGCTTTCTTT. This sequence encodes CASSQVPGTEAFF.

The chain recombines TRBV2 with TRBJ1-5; possibly TRBD1 for D (5 bases). V gave up 9 bases and J gave up 7 bases, with 19 bases separating them. CDR1 is SNHLY, CDR2 FYNNEI, per germline. This CDR3 is 14 amino acids long. Here the CDR3 DNA reads TGTGCCAGTCATCTCGCGGGGGGGAAACAGCCCCAGCATTTT. As protein: CASHLAGGKQPQHF.

This clone was observed a handful of times. As DNA, the CDR3 is TGTGCCAGCAGCCAGGGTGGGGCTAGCGGCACCGGGGAGCTGTTTTTT. Amino acid sequence: CASSQGGASGTGELFF. The V and J genes are TRBV5-6 and TRBJ2-2; the match to TRBD2 covers 7 bases. Germline-derived CDR1 and CDR2 are SGHDT and YYEEEE. This CDR3 region has 16 residues. The V segment lost 4 bases and the J segment 4 bases; nucleotides outside the gene matches: 10.

The chain combines TRBV15 with TRBJ1-1, with a possible D match to TRBD1 (5 bases). Trimming shortened V by 1 base and J by 0 bases, and 12 bases separated the two germline ends. CDR3 size: 16 residues. Germline V gene lookup returns CDR1 LNHNV and CDR2 YYDKDF (reference sequence). The CDR3 spells CATSRGREPMNTEAFF. Written as DNA, the CDR3 is TGTGCCACCAGCAGAGGCAGGGAACCCATGAACACTGAAGCTTTCTTT.

The chain carries TRBV6-1 and TRBJ1-2, with D possibly matching TRBD1 (6 bases). In germline, CDR1 is MNHNS, CDR2 SASEGT. V lost 1 base and J lost 4, with 10 bases in between. The CDR3 runs to 14 residues. The CDR3 protein is CASSEGQDLYGYTF. CDR3 DNA sequence: TGTGCCAGCAGTGAAGGACAGGATCTCTATGGCTACACCTTC.

This chain joins TRBV5-1 and TRBJ2-3, with 12 bases matching TRBD2. The V gene's germline CDR1 is SGHRS and CDR2 YFSETQ. V was pared by 3 bases and J by 7 bases, with 6 bases of the junction left unmatched. The CDR3 is made up of 15 amino acids. The CDR3 here is CASSSRLAGAYTQYF. CDR3 DNA sequence: TGCGCCAGCAGCTCACGACTAGCGGGAGCCTATACGCAGTATTTT.

This clone has a handful of counts. The chain is built from TRBV30 and TRBJ1-2; maybe TRBD1 (5 bases). The V end was cut by 8 bases, the J end by 8 bases, with 24 bases between. The CDR3 runs to 14 residues. The germline gives CDR1 GTSNPN, CDR2 SVGIG (reference sequence). The CDR3 DNA is TGTGCCCGAACCCTGGGGGGGATCGGTTCGGGCTACACCTTC. This codes for CARTLGGIGSGYTF. The variable domain in full, with the rest retrieved from reference TRBV30 and TRBJ1-2, is SQTIHQWPATLVQPVGSPLSLECTVEGTSNPNLYWYRQAAGRGLQLLFYSVGIGQISSEVPQNLSASRPQDRQFILSSKKLLLSDSGFYLCARTLGGIGSGYTFGSGTRLTVV.

V and J are TRBV5-8 and TRBJ2-1, with TRBD2 matching over 8 bases. After removal of 4 bases from V and 5 bases from J, the junction contained 17 bases not matched to a gene. CDR1 is SGHTS and CDR2 is YDEGEE in the germline V gene. This CDR3 region has 18 residues. The chain's CDR3 is CASSRKSGGLTPDNEQFF. Written as DNA, the CDR3 is TGTGCCAGCAGCAGAAAATCGGGGGGGCTGACCCCGGACAATGAGCAGTTCTTC.

This chain links TRBV5-6 with TRBJ2-3; D unresolved. There are 13 residues in the CDR3. Trimming took 2 bases from V and 6 from J, leaving 10 bases between them. Germline CDR1 is SGHDT and CDR2 is YYEEEE. The CDR3 here is CASSFRPGDTQYF. CDR3 nucleotide sequence: TGTGCCAGCAGCTTCCGGCCCGGGGATACGCAGTATTTT.